Listed below are T cell receptor beta chains from one sample, sequenced in a study of blood T cell repertoires in COVID-19. Method: immunoSEQ multiplex PCR; TCRdb's copy keeps in-frame clones and lacks some. The sample lists about 240,000 clones; around 81% were seen once. The sequenced material came from peripheral blood. These receptors originate from a woman at least 80 years old with COVID-19, enrolled during active disease. Both conserved end residues are part of each CDR3. Clone size is shown for a subset of rows, as once, few, many or a class of expanded clone.

CASSLASGPQHF TRBV12-3/TRBV12-4 few
CASSQDPSRGGSSYEQYF TRBV4-2 once
CASGWTGQEGNTTYF TRBV3-1/TRBV3-2 -
CASSVPGQGRSGELFF TRBV5-4 once
CASSAEGRTSNSPLHF TRBV19 few
CASAGQGDYGYTF TRBV28 -
CASRGQTNQPQHF TRBV6-6 -
CASSTGTTNTEAFF TRBV6-5 few
CASSLAGGSYNEQFF TRBV10-2 once
CASSKTVTSTDTQYF TRBV7-2 -
CASSLGLSYNEQFF TRBV4-3 few
CASSVAPTSGGQETQYF TRBV9 -
CASGLVGGEAFF TRBV12-5 -
CASSGGGAGEKLFF TRBV6-5 -
CASSSRQGHTEAFF TRBV3-1/TRBV3-2 -
CAIKRGTTEAFF TRBV10-3 -
CASSYGRNNQPQHF TRBV6-5 -
CASSLSGQGNQPQHF TRBV14 few
CASSEMLAEAFF TRBV2 few
CASSFSPPANYGYTF TRBV5-4 -
CASSYRSESRGYTF TRBV6-2/TRBV6-3 many
CASSSDTVAKNIQYF TRBV28 few
CASSPPGRSYGYTF TRBV28 -
CASSSYNSPLHF TRBV27 -
CASSLAGGGVNTEAFF TRBV7-2 -
CASSRQGDDEQYF TRBV5-1 -
CASSLGETGTEKLFF TRBV5-6 few
CASRPGLSNTGELFF TRBV5-1 -
CASSSDPGLVPPFF TRBV5-1 -
CASKSVNTEAFF TRBV28 -
CSVEGEGRGYNEQFF TRBV29-1 -
CASSQLAQREGQEQFF TRBV4-2 few